The next 28 T cell receptor beta chains were all read from a single sample in a study of response to subunit inactivated influenza vaccine. TCRdb reanalysed the RT-PCR reads using MiXCR and keeps one entry per CDR3 protein. This sample carries around 760,000 distinct CDR3 sequences, roughly 13% of them seen once, and the ten largest clones take roughly 6.4%. The source material was PBMCs from blood, sampled less than 15 days before vaccination. The source of these receptors is a man aged 45 to 65 who received an inactivated influenza vaccine.

The gene calls are TRBV10-3 and TRBJ1-1, with D perhaps TRBD1 (6 bases). Trimming cost V 4 bases and J 1 base, with 10 bases left between them. CDR3 length: 14 residues. Germline V gene sequence: CDR1 ENHRY, CDR2 SYGVKD. The CDR3 DNA reads as TGTGCCATCAGTGGGGACACTCAGAACACTGAAGCTTTCTTT. Its translation: CAISGDTQNTEAFF.

The chain combines TRBV12-3 or TRBV12-4 with TRBJ2-6, with D maybe TRBD2 (5 bases). Between the trimmed V and J ends, which lost 0 bases and 0 bases, there was a span of 9 bases. The CDR3 totals 17 residues. The CDR3: CASSLAAGGSGANVLTF. CDR3 DNA sequence: TGTGCCAGCAGTTTAGCGGCAGGAGGCTCTGGGGCCAACGTCCTGACTTTC.

The chain is built from TRBV6-1 and TRBJ2-6; maybe TRBD1 (7 bases). Per the germline V gene, CDR1 is MNHNS and CDR2 is SASEGT. The CDR3 is 16 amino acids. With 1 base removed from V and 2 bases from J, the gap between germline ends came to 9 bases. The CDR3 DNA reads as TGTGCCAGCAGTGAAGGGAGGGGGCCTGGGGCCAACGTCCTGACTTTC. Translation: CASSEGRGPGANVLTF.

This clonotype was found a few times. The rearrangement uses TRBV14 and TRBJ1-6; unclear D gene. This CDR3 has 13 residues. Germline V gene data show CDR1 as SGHDN and CDR2 as FVKESK. V gave up 0 bases and J gave up 10 bases, with 7 bases separating them. The DNA for the CDR3 is TGTGCCAGCAGCCAAGAGGGTAGATCACCCCTCCACTTT. It specifies CASSQEGRSPLHF.

The genes are TRBV12-3 or TRBV12-4 and TRBJ1-3, with D uncertain. Between the trimmed V and J ends, which lost 3 bases and 3 bases, there was a span of 6 bases. The CDR3 runs to 13 residues. The CDR3 region has the DNA TGTGCCAGCAGTTTTAACGTTGGAAACACCATATATTTT. This gives the protein CASSFNVGNTIYF.

This clonotype has at least ten counts. This chain connects TRBV6-5 to TRBJ2-7, with D possibly matching TRBD2 (7 bases). This CDR3 region has 15 residues. Trimming stripped 0 bases from V and 3 bases from J, with 12 bases between. The V gene's germline CDR1 is MNHEY and CDR2 SVGAGI. CDR3 nucleotide sequence: TGTGCCAGCAGTTACTCGGGGGGGCCCCTCTACGAGCAGTACTTC. Its protein product is CASSYSGGPLYEQYF.

The chain couples TRBV5-3 to TRBJ2-1; D is ambiguous. TRBV5-3 falls under the ORF class, with uncertain function. CDR3 size: 15 residues. The V gene lost 9 bases and the J gene lost 3 bases, with 19 bases spanning the gap. The CDR3 region is CAIGHGLVCYNEQFF. CDR3 in DNA: TGTGCCATCGGCCATGGGCTGGTCTGCTACAATGAGCAGTTCTTC.

The chain recombines TRBV6-1 with TRBJ1-1, with 10 bases aligning to TRBD1. The CDR3 runs 14 residues. Unmatched junction bases numbered 7, after V lost 7 bases and J lost 5 bases. Germline CDR1 is MNHNS and CDR2 is SASEGT. The CDR3 here is CASIRGQGRTEAFF. In DNA form, the CDR3 reads TGTGCCAGCATCCGGGGACAGGGGAGGACTGAAGCTTTCTTT.

The chain employs TRBV6-2 or TRBV6-3 and TRBJ2-3, with no clear D. V lost 8 bases to trimming and J lost 0 bases, with 9 bases between them. The CDR3 is 13 residues long. The germline gives CDR1 MNHEY, CDR2 SVGEGT. CDR3 DNA sequence: TGTGCCAGCGACGGCGTAAGCACAGATACGCAGTATTTT. Protein product: CASDGVSTDTQYF.

This clonotype was detected only a few times. CDR3 coding DNA: TGTGCCAGCACCAAGGACAGGAACACCGGGGAGCTGTTTTTT. It yields the protein CASTKDRNTGELFF. This sequence joins TRBV11-2 and TRBJ2-2, with a possible D match to TRBD1 (6 bases). V was pared by 7 bases and J by 1 base, with 10 bases between. Per the germline V gene, CDR1 is SGHAT and CDR2 is FQNNGV. The CDR3 consists of 14 residues.

The CDR3 DNA reads TGTGCCAGCAGTGACAGGGGTTATTCCTACGAGCAGTACTTC. As protein: CASSDRGYSYEQYF. The chain couples TRBV6-1 to TRBJ2-7, with TRBD1 as a possible D gene (6 bases). Looked up from germline, CDR1 is MNHNS and CDR2 is SASEGT. The CDR3 runs 14 residues. Trimming removed 3 bases from V and 1 base from J, with 10 bases in between.

V gene TRBV28 combines with J gene TRBJ2-2; D gene ambiguous. The CDR3 is 14 residues long. Per germline, CDR1 MDHEN and CDR2 SYDVKM. Trimming left V 4 bases short and J 6 bases short, with 12 bases between. CDR3 sequence reads: CASSSLQLAGELFF. The CDR3 DNA sequence: TGTGCCAGCAGTTCACTCCAACTTGCCGGGGAGCTGTTTTTT.

The V call is TRBV4-2, the J call TRBJ1-1; 7 nucleotides match TRBD1. The CDR3 loop spans 16 amino acids. After removal of 4 bases from V and 5 bases from J, the junction contained 13 bases not matched to a gene. Germline loops: CDR1 LGHNA, CDR2 YNFKEQ. CDR3 bases: TGTGCCAGCAGCCGCCAAGGGGCCCAGGGGGGAACTGAAGCTTTCTTT. Encoded protein: CASSRQGAQGGTEAFF.

The chain carries TRBV6-5 and TRBJ2-5; D may be TRBD1 (6 bases). In germline, CDR1 is MNHEY, CDR2 SVGAGI. The V end lost 10 bases, the J end lost 5 bases, and 14 bases lay between the germline ends. The CDR3 runs to 12 residues. CDR3 protein: CATSGVTETQYF. CDR3 nucleotides: TGTGCCACCTCAGGGGTTACGGAGACCCAGTACTTC.

The chain combines TRBV10-3 with TRBJ2-2, with a possible D match to TRBD2 (6 bases). V lost 4 bases and J lost 7, with 10 bases in between. The CDR3 covers 13 residues. Germline CDR1 reads ENHRY; CDR2 reads SYGVKD. The CDR3 region has the DNA TGTGCCATCAGTGTGGAGGGGAACGGGGAGCTGTTTTTT. This translates into CAISVEGNGELFF.

This clonotype was recorded at least ten times. The chain employs TRBV24-1 and TRBJ2-1, with D possibly TRBD2 on 6 matching bases. The germline V and J ends were trimmed by 2 bases and 7 bases, with 17 bases remaining between them. CDR3 length: 16 residues. Germline V CDR1 and CDR2: KGHDR, SFDVKD. The CDR3 protein is CATSDSGRRGRNEQFF. CDR3 nucleotide sequence: TGTGCCACCAGTGATTCAGGCCGTCGGGGGAGGAATGAGCAGTTCTTC.

The chain carries TRBV14 and TRBJ2-7; possible D gene TRBD1, 6 bases. V was pared by 3 bases and J by 3 bases, with 9 bases between. The CDR3 extends over 13 amino acids. Germline lookup yields CDR1 SGHDN and CDR2 FVKESK. The CDR3 spells CASSQWTDYEQYF. The CDR3 DNA sequence: TGTGCCAGCAGCCAGTGGACAGACTACGAGCAGTACTTC.

The chain joins TRBV4-2 to TRBJ2-5; 8 nucleotides align to TRBD2. Germline V lookup: CDR1 LGHNA, CDR2 YNFKEQ. V was pared by 0 bases and J by 5 bases, with 8 bases of the junction left unmatched. The CDR3 totals 16 residues. The CDR3 bases are TGTGCCAGCAGCCAAGATTTCGGGGGGGGAGAGGAGACCCAGTACTTC. The encoded protein is CASSQDFGGGEETQYF.

This clonotype was seen many times. V gene TRBV7-9 combines with J gene TRBJ2-1; 7 bases map to TRBD2. The CDR3 runs to 14 residues. The V segment lost 7 bases and the J segment 6 bases; nucleotides outside the gene matches: 9. Looked up from germline, CDR1 is SEHNR and CDR2 is FQNEAQ (reference sequence). CDR3 DNA sequence: TGTGCCAGCACCCTCTCGGGAGGTCCCAATGAGCAGTTCTTC. It translates to CASTLSGGPNEQFF. Full variable domain (missing parts from reference TRBV7-9 and TRBJ2-1): DTGVSQNPRHKITKRGQNVTFRCDPISEHNRLYWYRQTLGQGPEFLTYFQNEAQLEKSRLLSDRFSAERPKGSFSTLEIQRTEQGDSAMYLCASTLSGGPNEQFFGPGTRLTVL.

This chain joins TRBV9 and TRBJ2-1; the match to TRBD1 covers 7 bases. Looked up from germline, CDR1 is SGDLS and CDR2 is YYNGEE. This CDR3 spans 15 amino acids. The V segment lost 2 bases and the J segment 4 bases; nucleotides outside the gene matches: 6. DNA of the CDR3: TGTGCCAGCAGCGTCCGGGACAGCACTTACAATGAGCAGTTCTTC. Protein product: CASSVRDSTYNEQFF.

This chain connects TRBV5-4 to TRBJ2-1; 11 bases align to TRBD1. The V gene end was trimmed by 4 bases and the J gene end by 9 bases; junction bases not matched to a gene: 12. Germline CDR1 and CDR2: SGHNT and YYREEE (reference sequence). This CDR3 comprises 16 residues. The CDR3, as DNA: TGTGCCAGCAGCGGAATGGACAGGGGGCTCAAGGGTGAGCAGTTCTTC. Protein sequence: CASSGMDRGLKGEQFF.

This clonotype was counted at least ten times. V and J are TRBV5-1 and TRBJ1-5; a possible D gene is TRBD1 (5 bases). The germline V and J ends were trimmed by 3 bases and 0 bases, with 10 bases remaining between them. The germline gives CDR1 SGHRS, CDR2 YFSETQ. This CDR3 is built from 15 residues. CDR3 loop: CASSSGTVSNQPQHF. The CDR3 DNA reads as TGCGCCAGCAGCTCCGGGACGGTTAGCAATCAGCCCCAGCATTTT. The whole variable domain, remainder taken from reference TRBV5-1 and TRBJ1-5, is KAGVTQTPRYLIKTRGQQVTLSCSPISGHRSVSWYQQTPGQGLQFLFEYFSETQRNKGNFPGRFSGRQFSNSRSEMNVSTLELGDSALYLCASSSGTVSNQPQHFGDGTRLSIL.

Regarding this clonotype: This may stem from a read error, because a much larger clone lies one nucleotide away. The CDR3 coding sequence is TGTGCCAGCAGCTTAGGGATCAATGAGCAGTTCTTC. This sequence encodes CASSLGINEQFF. The chain carries TRBV7-9 and TRBJ2-1; no clear D. Trimming shortened V by 1 base and J by 6 bases, and 4 bases separated the two germline ends. Germline loops: CDR1 SEHNR, CDR2 FQNEAQ (reference sequence). CDR3 size: 12 residues. Complete variable domain (other parts from reference TRBV7-9 and TRBJ2-1): DTGVSQNPRHKITKRGQNVTFRCDPISEHNRLYWYRQTLGQGPEFLTYFQNEAQLEKSRLLSDRFSAERPKGSFSTLEIQRTEQGDSAMYLCASSLGINEQFFGPGTRLTVL.

This clonotype was picked up a small number of times. V gene TRBV29-1 combines with J gene TRBJ2-7; 7 nucleotides match TRBD1. Germline V lookup: CDR1 SQVTM, CDR2 ANQGSEA. V shed 6 bases, J shed 3 bases, and the junction held 11 bases outside the gene matches. The CDR3 totals 14 residues. The CDR3 loop reads CSVASGTAIYEQYF. In DNA, the CDR3 is TGCAGCGTCGCTTCCGGGACAGCCATCTACGAGCAGTACTTC.

This clonotype was counted only a few times. The rearrangement uses TRBV12-3 or TRBV12-4 and TRBJ1-2; weak D call: TRBD1 (5 bases). Trimming stripped 1 base from V and 2 bases from J, with 8 bases between. This CDR3 has 14 amino acids. CDR3 protein: CASSLGSGNYGYTF. CDR3 bases: TGTGCCAGCAGTTTAGGGTCAGGGAACTATGGCTACACCTTC.

This chain connects TRBV29-1 to TRBJ2-1, with 10 bases identical to TRBD2. Germline CDR1 SQVTM, CDR2 ANQGSEA. CDR3 length equals 14 residues. V was pared by 6 bases and J by 0 bases, with 2 bases of the junction left unmatched. CDR3 nucleotides: TGCAGCGTATCTAGCGGGAGCTCCTACAATGAGCAGTTCTTC. Translation gives CSVSSGSSYNEQFF.

The chain carries TRBV5-1 and TRBJ1-1; no firm D call. From germline, CDR1 is SGHRS and CDR2 YFSETQ. Trimming shortened V by 0 bases and J by 3 bases, and 12 bases separated the two germline ends. The CDR3 extends over 15 amino acids. As DNA, the CDR3 is TGCGCCAGCAGCTTGGACCCCAGACCGGACACTGAAGCTTTCTTT. This encodes CASSLDPRPDTEAFF.

This clonotype was counted many times. The chain employs TRBV4-3 and TRBJ2-1; D uncertain. The CDR3 is 19 residues long. With 0 bases removed from V and 0 bases from J, the gap between germline ends came to 18 bases. Germline CDR1 is LGHNA and CDR2 is YSLEER. CDR3 nucleotides: TGCGCCAGCAGCCAAGAGTGGTCCCTCCGCAGCTCCTCCTACAATGAGCAGTTCTTC. The encoded protein is CASSQEWSLRSSSYNEQFF.